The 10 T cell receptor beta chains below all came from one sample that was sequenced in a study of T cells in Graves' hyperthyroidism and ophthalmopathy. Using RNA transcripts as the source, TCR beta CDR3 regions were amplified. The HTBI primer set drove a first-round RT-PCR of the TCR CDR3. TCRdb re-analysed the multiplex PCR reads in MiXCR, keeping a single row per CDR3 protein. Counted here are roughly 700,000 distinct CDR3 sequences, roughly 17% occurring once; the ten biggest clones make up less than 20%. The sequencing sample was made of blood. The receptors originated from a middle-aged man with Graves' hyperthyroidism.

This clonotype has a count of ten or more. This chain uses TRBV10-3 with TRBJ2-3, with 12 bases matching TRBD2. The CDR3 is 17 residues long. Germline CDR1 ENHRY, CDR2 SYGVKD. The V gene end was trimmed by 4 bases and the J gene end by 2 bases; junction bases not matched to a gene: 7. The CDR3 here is CAISGETSGSITDTQYF. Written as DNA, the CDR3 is TGTGCCATCAGTGGGGAGACTAGCGGGAGTATCACAGATACGCAGTATTTT.

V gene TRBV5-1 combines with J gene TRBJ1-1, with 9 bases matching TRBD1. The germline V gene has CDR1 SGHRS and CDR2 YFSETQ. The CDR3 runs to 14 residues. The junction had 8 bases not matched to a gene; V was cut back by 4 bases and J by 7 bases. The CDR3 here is CASSLGTGGFEAFF. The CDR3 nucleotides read TGCGCCAGCAGCCTTGGAACAGGGGGCTTTGAAGCTTTCTTT.

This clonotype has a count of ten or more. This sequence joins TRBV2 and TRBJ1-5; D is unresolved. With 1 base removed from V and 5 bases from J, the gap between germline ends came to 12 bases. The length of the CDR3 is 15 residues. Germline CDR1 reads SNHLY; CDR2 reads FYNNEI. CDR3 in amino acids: CASSEVVGKDQPQHF. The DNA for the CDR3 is TGTGCCAGCAGTGAAGTGGTGGGTAAAGATCAGCCCCAGCATTTT. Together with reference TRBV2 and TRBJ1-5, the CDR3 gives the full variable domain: EPEVTQTPSHQVTQMGQEVILRCVPISNHLYFYWYRQILGQKVEFLVSFYNNEISEKSEIFDDQFSVERPDGSNFTLKIRSTKLEDSAMYFCASSEVVGKDQPQHFGDGTRLSIL.

CDR3 nucleotide sequence: TGTGCCACCGCGTCTGGGGGATCCGACACTGAAGCTTTCTTT. Translation gives CATASGGSDTEAFF. V is TRBV24-1 and J is TRBJ1-1; possibly TRBD1 for D (5 bases). CDR3 length: 14 residues. Germline V gives CDR1 KGHDR, CDR2 SFDVKD. V was clipped by 9 bases and J by 3 bases, with 16 bases between them.

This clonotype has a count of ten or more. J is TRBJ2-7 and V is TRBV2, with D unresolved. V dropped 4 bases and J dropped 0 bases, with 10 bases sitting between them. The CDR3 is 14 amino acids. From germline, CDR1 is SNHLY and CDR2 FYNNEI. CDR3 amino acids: CASSGGGDSYEQYF. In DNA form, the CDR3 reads TGTGCCAGCAGTGGTGGCGGCGACTCCTACGAGCAGTACTTC. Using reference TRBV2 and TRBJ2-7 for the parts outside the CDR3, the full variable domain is EPEVTQTPSHQVTQMGQEVILRCVPISNHLYFYWYRQILGQKVEFLVSFYNNEISEKSEIFDDQFSVERPDGSNFTLKIRSTKLEDSAMYFCASSGGGDSYEQYFGPGTRLTVT.

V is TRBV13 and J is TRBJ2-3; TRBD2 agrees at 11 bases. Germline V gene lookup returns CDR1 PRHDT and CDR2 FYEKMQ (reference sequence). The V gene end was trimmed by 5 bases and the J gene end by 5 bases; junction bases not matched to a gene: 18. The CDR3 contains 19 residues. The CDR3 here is CASSPEFLAGGALGDTQYF. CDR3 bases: TGTGCCAGCAGCCCGGAATTTCTAGCGGGAGGCGCGTTGGGAGATACGCAGTATTTT.

CDR3 nucleotides: TGTGCCAGCAGCTTGGAATACTATGGCTACACCTTC. Translation: CASSLEYYGYTF. The chain links TRBV5-6 to TRBJ1-2; D not resolved. The CDR3 extends over 12 amino acids. The ends were cut back, 0 bases at V and 3 bases at J, with 3 bases in the middle. Germline values: CDR1 SGHDT, CDR2 YYEEEE.

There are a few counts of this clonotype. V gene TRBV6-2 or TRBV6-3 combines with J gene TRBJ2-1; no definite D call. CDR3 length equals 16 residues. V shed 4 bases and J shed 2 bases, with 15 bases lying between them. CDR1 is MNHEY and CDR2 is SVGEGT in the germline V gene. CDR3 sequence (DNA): TGTGCCAGCAGTTTTCTAGGGCTTCCGCCCTACAATGAGCAGTTCTTC. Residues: CASSFLGLPPYNEQFF.

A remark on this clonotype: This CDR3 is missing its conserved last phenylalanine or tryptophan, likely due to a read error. The DNA of the CDR3 is TGTGCCAGCAGCTTACAAACGAACACCGGCGAGCTGTTTTCT. It encodes CASSLQTNTGELFS. This chain connects TRBV11-2 to TRBJ2-2; D remains ambiguous. The CDR3 is 14 amino acids. Germline V gives CDR1 SGHAT, CDR2 FQNNGV.

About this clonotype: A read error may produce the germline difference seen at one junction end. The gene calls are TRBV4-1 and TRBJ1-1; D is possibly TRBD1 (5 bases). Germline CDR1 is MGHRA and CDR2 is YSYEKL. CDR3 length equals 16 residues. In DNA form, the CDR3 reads TGTGCCAGCAGCCAAGGATTGATGACCGCCAGGGCTGAAGCTTTCTTT. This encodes CASSQGLMTARAEAFF.